Below are 5 T cell receptor beta chains sequenced from a single sample in a study of T cell responses to AZD1222 COVID-19 vaccine. Assay: immunoSEQ multiplex PCR; the TCRdb copy retains only in-frame clones and omits some. The sample has roughly 130,000 clones, roughly nine tenths seen once. Source: peripheral blood, taken on day 0 of AZD1222 vaccination. These receptor sequences come from an adult in good health.

The V gene is TRBV20-1, the J gene TRBJ2-7; D uncertain. The V and J ends lost 3 bases and 3 bases respectively, with 12 bases between them. Germline loops: CDR1 DFQATT, CDR2 SNEGSKA (reference sequence). The CDR3 runs 13 residues. This CDR3 is CSASRGVHYEQYF. CDR3 coding DNA: TGCAGTGCTAGTCGTGGAGTTCACTACGAGCAGTACTTC.

This clone was observed a handful of times. The chain has TRBV6-5 and TRBJ1-4; 9 nucleotides align to TRBD1. This CDR3 has 14 residues. The germline V gene encodes CDR1 MNHEY and CDR2 SVGAGI. Germline trimming cut 5 bases from V and 7 bases from J; bases unmatched to any gene: 5. The CDR3 DNA follows: TGTGCCAGCAGTACAGGGGGCTGGGGTGAAAAACTGTTTTTT. It encodes CASSTGGWGEKLFF.

The chain is built from TRBV5-5 and TRBJ1-5; TRBD1 matches 8 bases. This CDR3 is built from 14 residues. V lost 3 bases and J lost 9; bases outside the gene matches: 8. Germline V lookup: CDR1 SGHKS, CDR2 YYEKEE (reference sequence). CDR3 in amino acids: CASSSQGASRPQHF. The DNA of the CDR3 is TGTGCCAGCAGCTCTCAGGGGGCAAGTCGGCCCCAGCATTTT.

The rearrangement links TRBV5-6 to TRBJ1-4, with D possibly matching TRBD1 (6 bases). The CDR3 length is 14 residues. CDR1 is SGHDT and CDR2 is YYEEEE in the germline V gene. Trimming pared 0 bases from V and 8 bases from J, leaving 11 bases between. The CDR3, as DNA: TGTGCCAGCAGCTTGGCAGGGGTCAGGGAAAAACTGTTTTTT. This encodes CASSLAGVREKLFF.

The chain carries TRBV4-3 and TRBJ1-2, with TRBD1 identical over 7 bases. CDR1 is LGHNA, CDR2 YSLEER, per germline. This CDR3 comprises 15 residues. The trim removed 3 bases at V and 6 bases at J, leaving 10 bases unmatched. This CDR3 is CASSHEDRMLHGYTF. The CDR3 region has the DNA TGCGCCAGCAGCCACGAGGACAGGATGTTACATGGCTACACCTTC.